The present T cell receptor beta chain was sequenced within a study of identical twins. TCRdb re-derived calls from the 5' RACE reads in MiXCR, one entry per CDR3 protein. The sample includes roughly 690,000 distinct CDR3 sequences, 5.5% to 6.5% of them seen just once. CDR3 length: 14 residues. Trimming cost V 5 bases and J 9 bases; bases outside gene matches: 7. The V gene's germline CDR1 is WSHSY and CDR2 SAAADI. This clonotype was found a few times. The rearrangement uses TRBV10-2 and TRBJ2-1; TRBD2 agrees at 10 bases. This sequence originates from a man between 18 and 29 years old in good health. Material for sequencing was naive T cells sorted from blood. This chain's CDR3 is CASSTSGRAFEQFF. In DNA, the CDR3 is TGCGCCAGCAGTACCAGCGGGAGGGCATTTGAGCAGTTCTTC.